The 27 T cell receptor beta chains in this list originate from one sample, sequenced in a study of T cells after yellow fever vaccination. TCRdb redid the calling of the 5' RACE reads with MiXCR, one entry per CDR3 protein. The sample lists around 590,000 distinct CDR3 sequences; 9% to 15% were seen once. The specimen comprised PBMCs, sampled on the day of the yellow fever booster vaccination. All receptors come from a man under 40 who received the YFV17D yellow fever vaccine.

The chain employs TRBV7-2 and TRBJ2-1; 7 positions agree with TRBD2. Trimming removed 2 bases from V and 0 bases from J; junction bases left unmatched: 4. The CDR3 is made up of 16 amino acids. Germline-derived CDR1 and CDR2 are SGHTA and FQGNSA. CDR3 nucleotides: TGTGCCAGCAGCTTAAGGCGGGGGAGCTCCTACAATGAGCAGTTCTTC. Translating it yields CASSLRRGSSYNEQFF. Variable domain in full (rest from reference TRBV7-2 and TRBJ2-1): GAGVSQSPSNKVTEKGKDVELRCDPISGHTALYWYRQSLGQGLEFLIYFQGNSAPDKSGLPSDRFSAERTGGSVSTLTIQRTQQEDSAVYLCASSLRRGSSYNEQFFGPGTRLTVL.

This clonotype was detected a few times. The chain employs TRBV28 and TRBJ2-3; 10 bases map to TRBD2. The CDR3 consists of 16 residues. V dropped 3 bases and J dropped 5; count of bases not matched to a gene: 8. Germline lookup yields CDR1 MDHEN and CDR2 SYDVKM. The CDR3 sequence: CASSLGLAGVLDTQYF. In DNA form, the CDR3 reads TGTGCCAGCAGTTTGGGCCTAGCGGGAGTTTTAGATACGCAGTATTTT.

V usage is TRBV5-1 and J usage is TRBJ2-1; 7 bases are a match to TRBD2. J was trimmed by 5 bases and V by 8 bases; bases with no gene match: 10. The CDR3 is 14 residues long. The germline V gene has CDR1 SGHRS and CDR2 YFSETQ. CDR3 coding DNA: TGCGCCAGTTGGCCGGGAGGACCCAACAATGAGCAGTTCTTC. Translating gives CASWPGGPNNEQFF.

The V call is TRBV12-3 or TRBV12-4, the J call TRBJ2-2; 10 bases are shared with TRBD1. The CDR3 is 13 amino acids. V shed 7 bases and J 8 bases; nucleotides not matched to a gene: 4. CDR3 in DNA: TGTGCCAGCACCAAGGACAGGGGGGGGGAGCTGTTTTTT. This sequence encodes CASTKDRGGELFF.

The J gene is TRBJ2-3, the V gene TRBV7-2; 11 bases fit TRBD2. The ends lost 3 bases at V and 0 bases at J; junction bases unmatched: 5. Germline CDR1 is SGHTA and CDR2 is FQGNSA. CDR3 size: 17 residues. This chain's CDR3 is CASSFPTSGKSTDTQYF. For the CDR3, the DNA is TGTGCCAGCAGCTTCCCGACTAGCGGGAAAAGCACAGATACGCAGTATTTT. Variable domain in full (rest from reference TRBV7-2 and TRBJ2-3): GAGVSQSPSNKVTEKGKDVELRCDPISGHTALYWYRQSLGQGLEFLIYFQGNSAPDKSGLPSDRFSAERTGGSVSTLTIQRTQQEDSAVYLCASSFPTSGKSTDTQYFGPGTRLTVL.

This clonotype was counted between two and nine times. The chain employs TRBV20-1 and TRBJ2-3, with 8 bases identical to TRBD2. After removal of 3 bases from V and 3 bases from J, the junction contained 8 bases not matched to a gene. Germline V gene data show CDR1 as DFQATT and CDR2 as SNEGSKA (reference sequence). The CDR3 has 15 amino acids. This chain's CDR3 is CSASLSGSGTDTQYF. The CDR3 coding sequence is TGCAGTGCTAGCCTAAGCGGGAGCGGTACAGATACGCAGTATTTT.

This clonotype was counted a few times. The CDR3 bases are TGCAGCGTGAGGCCCGGGACTAGCGGGACCTACGAGCAGTACTTC. Its protein is CSVRPGTSGTYEQYF. The gene calls are TRBV29-1 and TRBJ2-7, with 13 positions matching TRBD2. V lost 6 bases and J lost 2; bases outside the gene matches: 7. CDR3 length equals 15 residues. Germline loops: CDR1 SQVTM, CDR2 ANQGSEA.

This clonotype was observed a handful of times. The rearrangement uses TRBV7-9 and TRBJ2-7, with 10 bases aligning to TRBD1. Germline lookup yields CDR1 SEHNR and CDR2 FQNEAQ (reference sequence). Unmatched junction bases numbered 13, after V lost 5 bases and J lost 6 bases. The CDR3 sequence is 16 residues long. The CDR3: CASSLPPGQGWGEQYF. The CDR3 DNA reads TGTGCCAGCAGCCTCCCCCCGGGACAGGGGTGGGGCGAGCAGTACTTC.

This clonotype has ten or more counts. The CDR3 here is CASSSGDSTYGYTF. In DNA form, the CDR3 reads TGCGCCAGCAGCTCGGGGGACAGTACGTATGGCTACACCTTC. V is TRBV5-1 and J is TRBJ1-2; the match to TRBD1 covers 7 bases. Germline CDR1 reads SGHRS; CDR2 reads YFSETQ. This CDR3 region has 14 residues. With 3 bases clipped from V and 5 bases from J, the junction kept 7 bases outside the gene matches.

CDR3 sequence: CASSYFGLAGETDTQYF. DNA for the CDR3: TGTGCCAGCAGTTACTTCGGACTAGCGGGAGAAACAGATACGCAGTATTTT. This rearrangement joins TRBV6-2 or TRBV6-3 to TRBJ2-3, with 13 positions matching TRBD2. The CDR3 consists of 17 residues. Looked up from germline, CDR1 is MNHEY and CDR2 is SVGEGT. The junction had 4 bases not matched to a gene; V was cut back by 1 base and J by 3 bases.

The chain links TRBV30 to TRBJ2-7; 7 bases match TRBD1. The germline V gene has CDR1 GTSNPN and CDR2 SVGIG (reference sequence). The CDR3 is 13 residues long. J gave up 3 bases and V 2 bases, and 4 bases lay outside the gene matches. In nucleotides, the CDR3 is TGTGCCTGGAGTACAGGGGTCATCTACGAGCAGTACTTC. Encoded protein: CAWSTGVIYEQYF.

The chain recombines TRBV7-2 with TRBJ2-3; D not certain. V was trimmed by 1 base and J by 1 base, leaving 15 bases between them. CDR1 SGHTA and CDR2 FQGNSA come from the germline V gene. The length of the CDR3 is 17 residues. The CDR3 coding sequence is TGTGCCAGCAGCTTAGGGGAACGGCTTAAACGCACAGATACGCAGTATTTT. Its translation is CASSLGERLKRTDTQYF.

The chain uses TRBV20-1 and TRBJ2-3; the D is unclear. CDR3 length: 12 residues. V lost 1 base to trimming and J lost 4 bases, with 6 bases between them. Germline V gene data show CDR1 as DFQATT and CDR2 as SNEGSKA (reference sequence). The CDR3 sequence: CSARAPADTQYF. Here the CDR3 DNA reads TGCAGTGCTAGAGCACCGGCAGATACGCAGTATTTT.

Only a few counts were recorded for this clonotype. V gene TRBV28 combines with J gene TRBJ1-5; weak D call: TRBD1 (5 bases). The V end was cut by 5 bases, the J end by 3 bases, with 11 bases between. This CDR3 has 14 residues. Germline V gene data show CDR1 as MDHEN and CDR2 as SYDVKM. DNA for the CDR3: TGTGCCAGCAGTGGGGGGACTGACAATCAGCCCCAGCATTTT. It codes for CASSGGTDNQPQHF.

A few counts support this clonotype. The CDR3 DNA follows: TGCAGTGCTAGAGATTACCGGCAAACTCAACTAGGAGAGACCCAGTACTTC. Its protein is CSARDYRQTQLGETQYF. The V and J genes are TRBV20-1 and TRBJ2-5, with D possibly TRBD2 on 5 matching bases. This CDR3 region has 17 residues. The V end was cut by 0 bases, the J end by 4 bases, with 21 bases between. Germline-derived CDR1 and CDR2 are DFQATT and SNEGSKA (reference sequence).

This clonotype has just a few counts. CDR3 nucleotides: TGTGCCAGCAGCGTAGCCCCGGACAGGGGCGAGACCCAGTACTTC. Protein sequence: CASSVAPDRGETQYF. The gene calls are TRBV9 and TRBJ2-5; 9 bases fit TRBD1. Germline loops: CDR1 SGDLS, CDR2 YYNGEE. The CDR3 covers 15 residues. V was pared by 0 bases and J by 5 bases, with 5 bases of the junction left unmatched.

This clonotype was detected a few times. The chain couples TRBV7-2 to TRBJ2-1, with unresolved D. The germline gives CDR1 SGHTA, CDR2 FQGNSA. The CDR3 has 15 amino acids. Between the trimmed V and J ends, which lost 1 base and 9 bases, there was a span of 16 bases. The CDR3 protein is CASSLERLGWGEQFF. The CDR3 DNA reads as TGTGCCAGCAGCTTAGAGCGACTCGGATGGGGTGAGCAGTTCTTC.

The table lists this clonotype with a few counts. The genes are TRBV6-2 or TRBV6-3 and TRBJ2-3; D is ambiguous. Germline assignment: CDR1 MNHEY and CDR2 SVGEGT. The CDR3 extends over 13 amino acids. Trimming pared 0 bases from V and 4 bases from J, leaving 5 bases between. The CDR3 coding sequence is TGTGCCAGCAGTTACTCGAGATCAGATACGCAGTATTTT. Translated: CASSYSRSDTQYF.

In its sample, this clonotype was seen a few times. The genes are TRBV6-1 and TRBJ2-3, with D possibly being TRBD1 or TRBD2 (5 bases each). Deletions cut 7 bases from V and 0 bases from J, with 17 bases between. The CDR3 contains 16 residues. Germline assignment: CDR1 MNHNS and CDR2 SASEGT. The CDR3 sequence: CASKLTGLPSTDTQYF. The DNA for the CDR3 is TGTGCCAGCAAATTAACGGGGCTCCCGAGCACAGATACGCAGTATTTT.

This clonotype was seen a handful of times. The CDR3: CSAIEAAGLTDTQYF. CDR3 DNA: TGCAGTGCTATCGAAGCAGCGGGGCTCACAGATACGCAGTATTTT. The chain uses TRBV20-1 and TRBJ2-3; 7 positions match TRBD2. Germline V gene sequence: CDR1 DFQATT, CDR2 SNEGSKA (reference sequence). V trimming: 4 bases; J trimming: 2 bases; junction bases outside the gene matches: 9. This CDR3 has 15 amino acids.

The V and J genes are TRBV12-3 or TRBV12-4 and TRBJ2-7; 10 nucleotides agree with TRBD1. The CDR3 loop spans 14 amino acids. With 5 bases clipped from V and 7 bases from J, the junction kept 8 bases outside the gene matches. Written as DNA, the CDR3 is TGTGCCAGCAGTCTCCGGGACAGGGGTAGGGAGCAGTACTTC. Translating gives CASSLRDRGREQYF.

CDR3 sequence reads: CASSLWGAGGELFF. DNA for the CDR3: TGTGCCAGCAGCTTGTGGGGGGCCGGCGGGGAGCTGTTTTTT. This chain uses TRBV5-6 with TRBJ2-2; D is perhaps TRBD1 or TRBD2 (6 bases each). There are 14 residues in the CDR3. Trimming shortened V by 1 base and J by 7 bases, and 11 bases separated the two germline ends. Germline lookup yields CDR1 SGHDT and CDR2 YYEEEE.

This clonotype was seen ten or more times. This chain uses TRBV7-6 with TRBJ2-3; D not resolved. The CDR3 runs to 11 residues. CDR1 is SGHVS, CDR2 FNYEAQ, per germline. Trimming pared 7 bases from V and 6 bases from J, leaving 8 bases between. The CDR3 sequence is CASTAADTQYF. Written as DNA, the CDR3 is TGTGCCAGCACCGCGGCGGATACGCAGTATTTT.

The rearrangement links TRBV29-1 to TRBJ2-7; the D is unclear. V gave up 3 bases and J gave up 2 bases, with 11 bases separating them. The germline gives CDR1 SQVTM, CDR2 ANQGSEA. This CDR3 has 13 residues. The CDR3 is CSVEQLNTYEQYF. The DNA of the CDR3 is TGCAGCGTTGAGCAACTCAATACCTACGAGCAGTACTTC.

This clonotype was observed many times. CDR3 DNA sequence: TGTGCCACCAGTGACCGTGGCCGAACAGATACGCAGTATTTT. Its protein is CATSDRGRTDTQYF. This rearrangement joins TRBV24-1 to TRBJ2-3; D unclear. Germline V lookup: CDR1 KGHDR, CDR2 SFDVKD. V was pared by 4 bases and J by 3 bases, with 10 bases between. CDR3 length: 14 amino acids.

The chain recombines TRBV6-5 with TRBJ2-5; no clear D. In germline, CDR1 is MNHEY, CDR2 SVGAGI. V lost 0 bases to trimming and J lost 7 bases, with 12 bases between them. The CDR3 is 14 residues long. The DNA of the CDR3 is TGTGCCAGCAGTTACTCGATCGGTTCCGTGACCCAGTACTTC. Amino acid sequence: CASSYSIGSVTQYF.

V is TRBV20-1 and J is TRBJ2-7; the match to TRBD1 covers 9 bases. Trimming at V came to 6 bases and at J to 5 bases, leaving 14 bases not matched to a gene. Germline values: CDR1 DFQATT, CDR2 SNEGSKA (reference sequence). The CDR3 sequence is 15 residues long. CDR3 loop: CSALGLGTGSNEQYF. The CDR3 DNA reads as TGCAGTGCCCTGGGACTCGGGACAGGGTCGAACGAGCAGTACTTC.